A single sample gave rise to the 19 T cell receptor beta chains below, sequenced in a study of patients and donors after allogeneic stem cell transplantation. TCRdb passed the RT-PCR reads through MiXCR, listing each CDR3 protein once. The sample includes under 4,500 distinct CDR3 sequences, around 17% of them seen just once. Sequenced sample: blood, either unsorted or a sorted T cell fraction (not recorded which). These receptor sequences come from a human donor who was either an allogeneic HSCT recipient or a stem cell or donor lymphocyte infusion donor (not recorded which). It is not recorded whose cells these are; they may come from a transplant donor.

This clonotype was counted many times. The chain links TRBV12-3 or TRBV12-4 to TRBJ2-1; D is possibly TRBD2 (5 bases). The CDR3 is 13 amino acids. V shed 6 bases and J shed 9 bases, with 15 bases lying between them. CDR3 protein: CASSYWSGGEQFF. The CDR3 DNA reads TGTGCCAGCAGCTATTGGAGCGGAGGTGAGCAGTTCTTC.

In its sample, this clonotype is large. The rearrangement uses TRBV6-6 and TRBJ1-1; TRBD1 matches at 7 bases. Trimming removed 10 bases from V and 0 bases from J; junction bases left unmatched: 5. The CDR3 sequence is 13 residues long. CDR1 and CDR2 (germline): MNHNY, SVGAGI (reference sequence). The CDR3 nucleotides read TGTGCCACCATCACAGGGGTGAACACTGAAGCTTTCTTT. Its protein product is CATITGVNTEAFF.

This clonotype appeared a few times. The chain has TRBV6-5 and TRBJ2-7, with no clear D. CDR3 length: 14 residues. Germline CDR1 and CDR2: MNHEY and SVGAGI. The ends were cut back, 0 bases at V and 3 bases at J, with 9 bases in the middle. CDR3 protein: CASSYSYNYYEQYF. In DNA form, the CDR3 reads TGTGCCAGCAGTTACTCTTACAATTACTACGAGCAGTACTTC.

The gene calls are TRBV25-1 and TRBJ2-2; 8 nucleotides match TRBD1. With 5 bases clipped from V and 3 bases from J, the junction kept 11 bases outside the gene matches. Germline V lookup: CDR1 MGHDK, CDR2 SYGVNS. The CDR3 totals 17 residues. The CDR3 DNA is TGTGCCAGCAGTCCAGTCAGGGGGCACTTGGACACCGGGGAGCTGTTTTTT. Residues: CASSPVRGHLDTGELFF.

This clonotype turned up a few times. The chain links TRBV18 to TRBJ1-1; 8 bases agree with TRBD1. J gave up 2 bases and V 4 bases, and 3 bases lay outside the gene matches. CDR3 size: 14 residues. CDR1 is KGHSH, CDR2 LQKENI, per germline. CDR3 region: CASSRGQGNTEAFF. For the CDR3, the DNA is TGTGCCAGCTCACGCGGACAGGGCAACACTGAAGCTTTCTTT.

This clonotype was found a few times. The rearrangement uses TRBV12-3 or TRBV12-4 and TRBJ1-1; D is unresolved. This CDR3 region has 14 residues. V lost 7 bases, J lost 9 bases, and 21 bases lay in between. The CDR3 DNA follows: TGTGCCAGCACCCTCTTGTTCGGGCGCAACAAAGCTTTCTTT. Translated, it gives CASTLLFGRNKAFF.

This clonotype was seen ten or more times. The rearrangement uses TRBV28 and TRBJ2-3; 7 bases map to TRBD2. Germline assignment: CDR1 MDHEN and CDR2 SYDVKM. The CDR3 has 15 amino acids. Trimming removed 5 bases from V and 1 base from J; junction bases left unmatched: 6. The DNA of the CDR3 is TGTGCCAGCAGTCCTAGCGGAACTCGCACAGATACGCAGTATTTT. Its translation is CASSPSGTRTDTQYF.

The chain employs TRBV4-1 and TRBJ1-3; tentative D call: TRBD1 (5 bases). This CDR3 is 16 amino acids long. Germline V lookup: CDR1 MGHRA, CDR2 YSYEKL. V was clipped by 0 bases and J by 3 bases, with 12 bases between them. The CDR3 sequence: CASSQDWRGGGNTIYF. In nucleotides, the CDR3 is TGCGCCAGCAGCCAAGATTGGCGGGGCGGTGGAAACACCATATATTTT.

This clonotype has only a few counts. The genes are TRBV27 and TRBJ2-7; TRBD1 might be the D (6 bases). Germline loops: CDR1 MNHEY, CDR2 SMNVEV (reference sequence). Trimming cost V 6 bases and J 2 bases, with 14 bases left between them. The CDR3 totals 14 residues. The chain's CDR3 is CASRENRVTYEQYF. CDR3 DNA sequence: TGTGCCAGCAGGGAAAACAGGGTTACCTACGAGCAGTACTTC.

For the CDR3, the DNA is TGTGCCAGCTCACGACGACAGGGGGCCTCAAACACCATATATTTT. It translates to CASSRRQGASNTIYF. The chain is built from TRBV18 and TRBJ1-3; 10 nucleotides line up with TRBD1. This CDR3 spans 15 amino acids. Germline V CDR1 and CDR2: KGHSH, LQKENI. The J segment lost 6 bases and the V segment lost 4 bases, leaving 6 bases of the junction unmatched.

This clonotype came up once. CDR3 sequence (DNA): TGTGCCAGTTGTCCTCTCACAGGGAGCGAGCAGTACTTC. This gives the protein CASCPLTGSEQYF. The gene calls are TRBV19 and TRBJ2-7, with D perhaps TRBD1 (6 bases). This CDR3 region has 13 residues. CDR1 LNHDA and CDR2 SQIVND come from the germline V gene (reference sequence). Trimming took off 8 bases at V and 6 bases at J, with 17 bases between the two ends.

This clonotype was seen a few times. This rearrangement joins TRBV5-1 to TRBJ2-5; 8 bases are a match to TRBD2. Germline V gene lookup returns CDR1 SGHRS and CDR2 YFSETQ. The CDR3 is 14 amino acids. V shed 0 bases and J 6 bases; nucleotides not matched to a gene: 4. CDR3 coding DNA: TGCGCCAGCAGCTTGGAAAGCGGGGGACAGACCCAGTACTTC. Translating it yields CASSLESGGQTQYF.

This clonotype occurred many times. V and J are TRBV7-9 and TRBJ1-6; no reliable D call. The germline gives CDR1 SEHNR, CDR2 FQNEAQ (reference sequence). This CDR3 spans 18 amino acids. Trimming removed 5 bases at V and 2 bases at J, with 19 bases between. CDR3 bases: TGTGCCAGCAGCCGACTGGTGGGGATTTTCCCCTATAATTCACCCCTCCACTTT. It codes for CASSRLVGIFPYNSPLHF.

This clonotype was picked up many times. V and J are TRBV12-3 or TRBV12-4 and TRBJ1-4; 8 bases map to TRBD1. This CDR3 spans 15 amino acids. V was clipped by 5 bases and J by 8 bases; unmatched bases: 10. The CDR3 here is CASSPPGGRQEKLFF. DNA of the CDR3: TGTGCCAGCAGTCCGCCAGGGGGCCGTCAGGAAAAACTGTTTTTT.

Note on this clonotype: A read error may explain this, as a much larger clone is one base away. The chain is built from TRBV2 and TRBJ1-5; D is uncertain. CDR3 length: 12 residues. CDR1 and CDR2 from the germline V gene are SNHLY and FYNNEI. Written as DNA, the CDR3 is TGTGCCAGCAGTGGTGTGAATCAGCCCCAGAATTTT. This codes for CASSGVNQPQNF.

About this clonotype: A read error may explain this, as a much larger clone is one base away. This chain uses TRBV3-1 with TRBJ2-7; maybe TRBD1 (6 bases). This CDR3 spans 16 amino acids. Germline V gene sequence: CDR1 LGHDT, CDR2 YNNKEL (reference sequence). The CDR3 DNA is TGTGCCAGCAGCCAAGGTCCCGACAGGAGCTCCTACGAGCGGTACTTC. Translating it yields CASSQGPDRSSYERYF.

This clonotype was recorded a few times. The DNA for the CDR3 is TGTGCCAGCAGAAGGACAGGGGGCGGGCAGCCCCAGCATTTT. Translating it yields CASRRTGGGQPQHF. The gene calls are TRBV28 and TRBJ1-5, with 11 bases fitting TRBD1. Germline CDR1 and CDR2: MDHEN and SYDVKM. The CDR3 extends over 14 amino acids. With V trimmed by 6 bases and J by 7 bases, 5 bases remained unmatched.

The CDR3 sequence is CAISERGRSEKLFF. The CDR3 DNA reads as TGTGCCATCAGTGAACGGGGGCGCAGTGAAAAACTGTTTTTT. The chain employs TRBV10-3 and TRBJ1-4; possibly TRBD1 for D (6 bases). The CDR3 spans 14 residues. V was cut by 3 bases and J by 7 bases, with 12 bases left in between. Germline values: CDR1 ENHRY, CDR2 SYGVKD.

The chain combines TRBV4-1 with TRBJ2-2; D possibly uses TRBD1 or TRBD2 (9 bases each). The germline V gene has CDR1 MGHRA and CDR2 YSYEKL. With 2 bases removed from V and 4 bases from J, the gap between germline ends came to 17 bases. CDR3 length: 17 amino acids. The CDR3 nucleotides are TGCGCCAGCAGCCAAAACAGGGGGCGGGAGGGCACCGGGGAGCTGTTTTTT. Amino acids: CASSQNRGREGTGELFF.